Each of the 16 T cell receptor beta chains below was sequenced from the same sample in a study of blood T cell repertoires in COVID-19. The method was immunoSEQ multiplex PCR; TCRdb's version includes in-frame clones alone and lacks a portion of them. The data show just under 100,000 clones, 85% to 90% seen once. Sequences were obtained from peripheral blood. The receptors here all came from a woman aged 60 to 75 in a cohort sampled during active or convalescent COVID-19.

This clone appeared once. The chain uses TRBV5-6 and TRBJ1-5, with D maybe TRBD1 (6 bases). Trimming removed 4 bases from V and 7 bases from J, with 18 bases in between. The CDR3 has 15 amino acids. CDR1 and CDR2 from the germline V gene are SGHDT and YYEEEE. CDR3 sequence (DNA): TGTGCCAGCAGCCCGAGGAACAGGGCGGGCCAGCCCCAGCATTTT. Translating gives CASSPRNRAGQPQHF.

This clone was seen more than once but under ten times. The chain combines TRBV2 with TRBJ2-2, with a possible D match to TRBD1 (6 bases). Germline assignment: CDR1 SNHLY and CDR2 FYNNEI. V shed 5 bases and J shed 3 bases, with 7 bases lying between them. This CDR3 contains 13 residues. This CDR3 reads CASSYRDTGELFF. The CDR3 DNA follows: TGTGCCAGCAGTTACAGGGACACCGGGGAGCTGTTTTTT.

In its sample, this clone was seen once. V and J are TRBV11-2 and TRBJ2-2, with D tentatively TRBD2 (6 bases). The CDR3 length is 15 residues. V dropped 5 bases and J dropped 5 bases, with 15 bases sitting between them. The germline V gene has CDR1 SGHAT and CDR2 FQNNGV. CDR3 DNA: TGTGCCAGCAGCCCGCGTTGGGGGGAGACCGGGGAGCTGTTTTTT. Amino acids: CASSPRWGETGELFF.

The chain uses TRBV7-2 and TRBJ1-5; no definite D call. The V gene's germline CDR1 is SGHTA and CDR2 FQGNSA. V was pared by 1 base and J by 5 bases, with 6 bases between. The CDR3 is 13 residues long. CDR3 DNA: TGTGCCAGCAGCTTAGGCACTGATCAGCCCCAGCATTTT. Its protein is CASSLGTDQPQHF.

This chain links TRBV5-4 with TRBJ1-2, with 9 nucleotides matching TRBD1. Germline assignment: CDR1 SGHNT and CDR2 YYREEE (reference sequence). This CDR3 is built from 16 residues. J was trimmed by 6 bases and V by 4 bases; bases with no gene match: 13. CDR3 loop: CASSHSGTGYRDGYTF. The CDR3 nucleotides are TGTGCCAGCAGCCATTCCGGGACAGGGTATCGTGATGGCTACACCTTC. The whole variable domain, filled in from reference TRBV5-4 and TRBJ1-2, reads ETGVTQSPTHLIKTRGQQVTLRCSSQSGHNTVSWYQQALGQGPQFIFQYYREEENGRGNFPPRFSGLQFPNYSSELNVNALELDDSALYLCASSHSGTGYRDGYTFGSGTRLTVV.

V gene TRBV7-8 combines with J gene TRBJ2-2, with 10 bases aligning to TRBD2. The CDR3 totals 16 residues. The germline CDR1 and CDR2 sequences are SGHVS and FQNEAQ. V dropped 5 bases and J dropped 5; count of bases not matched to a gene: 8. This CDR3 reads CASSGSGGGSTGELFF. DNA for the CDR3: TGTGCCAGCAGCGGAAGCGGGGGGGGCTCGACCGGGGAGCTGTTTTTT.

The V gene is TRBV7-8, the J gene TRBJ1-4; 7 bases match TRBD1. The length of the CDR3 is 21 residues. The V segment lost 3 bases and the J segment 1 base; nucleotides outside the gene matches: 20. CDR1 and CDR2 from the germline V gene are SGHVS and FQNEAQ. CDR3 coding DNA: TGTGCCAGCAGCTTCCTGAGGGGGCCCGGACTCGAGCGAGTAACTAATGAAAAACTGTTTTTT. As protein: CASSFLRGPGLERVTNEKLFF.

The chain links TRBV10-2 to TRBJ2-7, with D uncertain. CDR1 is WSHSY and CDR2 is SAAADI in the germline V gene. V gave up 6 bases and J gave up 0 bases, with 12 bases separating them. The CDR3 consists of 14 residues. CDR3 protein: CASSPTASSYEQYF. CDR3 nucleotide sequence: TGCGCCAGCAGCCCGACTGCCAGCTCCTACGAGCAGTACTTC.

This chain links TRBV5-4 with TRBJ1-1, with a weak D call TRBD1 (5 bases). V was cut by 6 bases and J by 4 bases, with 16 bases left in between. Germline values: CDR1 SGHNT, CDR2 YYREEE (reference sequence). CDR3 length equals 14 residues. For the CDR3, the DNA is TGTGCCAGCACCCGGTACCTGGGGGGCACTGAAGCTTTCTTT. It codes for CASTRYLGGTEAFF.

The rearrangement links TRBV4-1 to TRBJ1-2, with D maybe TRBD1 (5 bases). V was pared by 1 base and J by 3 bases, with 12 bases between. Germline V lookup: CDR1 MGHRA, CDR2 YSYEKL. The CDR3 covers 15 residues. The CDR3 sequence is CASSQAAGRDYGYTF. CDR3 nucleotide sequence: TGCGCCAGCAGCCAAGCAGCGGGCAGGGACTATGGCTACACCTTC.

The V and J genes are TRBV18 and TRBJ1-1; D is perhaps TRBD1 (6 bases). The CDR3 has 15 amino acids. Per the germline V gene, CDR1 is KGHSH and CDR2 is LQKENI. V shed 3 bases and J shed 2 bases, with 13 bases lying between them. CDR3 bases: TGTGCCAGCTCACCTCTGACAGGTTCTAACACTGAAGCTTTCTTT. Its protein is CASSPLTGSNTEAFF.

This clone was detected only once. The CDR3 DNA sequence: TGTGCCAGCAGCCCGAGTAGCGGGGGACGGGGCGGGGAGCTGTTTTTT. The encoded protein is CASSPSSGGRGGELFF. The rearrangement joins TRBV7-3 to TRBJ2-2; 9 nucleotides match TRBD2. The trim removed 5 bases at V and 7 bases at J, leaving 11 bases unmatched. This CDR3 contains 16 residues. Germline-derived CDR1 and CDR2 are SGHTA and FQGTGA.

V usage is TRBV5-1 and J usage is TRBJ2-5; a possible D gene is TRBD1 (6 bases). The CDR3 covers 14 residues. V lost 4 bases, J lost 5 bases, and 15 bases lay in between. Per germline, CDR1 SGHRS and CDR2 YFSETQ. The DNA for the CDR3 is TGCGCCAGCAGCAGCGCAGGGGTGGGGGAGACCCAGTACTTC. Its protein is CASSSAGVGETQYF.

J is TRBJ1-1 and V is TRBV29-1; 8 positions match TRBD1. Unmatched junction bases numbered 9, after V lost 7 bases and J lost 8 bases. The CDR3 consists of 12 residues. CDR1 is SQVTM and CDR2 is ANQGSEA in the germline V gene. The CDR3 nucleotides are TGCAGCGGGGGGACAGGAGCTATCGAAGCTTTCTTT. It is translated as CSGGTGAIEAFF.

Notes on this clone: Other DNA sequences in the sample encode the same CDR3. The chain joins TRBV20-1 to TRBJ1-5, with D perhaps TRBD1 (5 bases). The CDR3 runs to 13 residues. CDR1 and CDR2 from the germline V gene are DFQATT and SNEGSKA (reference sequence). V was cut by 3 bases and J by 4 bases, with 10 bases left in between. This CDR3 is CSASGGGNQPQHF. The CDR3 nucleotides are TGCAGTGCTAGTGGGGGGGGAAATCAGCCCCAGCATTTT.

This clone appeared once. V gene TRBV29-1 combines with J gene TRBJ2-1; 9 nucleotides line up with TRBD1. Germline V CDR1 and CDR2: SQVTM, ANQGSEA. Trimming at V came to 5 bases and at J to 0 bases, leaving 5 bases not matched to a gene. The CDR3 runs to 15 residues. CDR3 nucleotides: TGCAGCGTTTCCGGGACAGGGAGCTCCTACAATGAGCAGTTCTTC. Translation gives CSVSGTGSSYNEQFF.